This record looks at one T cell receptor beta chain sequence and its context. The data were produced by immunoSEQ multiplex PCR, yet TCRdb's version contains in-frame clones alone and is incomplete. There are roughly 80,000 clones in the sample; approximately 81% occur only once, and 15% to 20% lies in the top ten. This record comes from a study of blood T cell repertoires in COVID-19. Study-level background: Sources were T cells, B-cell-depleted T cells, or PBMCs; the material itself was cDNA or gDNA.

CDR1 and CDR2 (germline): SGHNT, YYREEE (reference sequence). CDR3 size: 16 residues. Trimming stripped 4 bases from V and 1 base from J, with 16 bases between. The specimen sequenced was peripheral blood. The V and J genes are TRBV5-4 and TRBJ2-3; TRBD1 might be the D (7 bases). The receptor was derived from a woman aged 60-75 years with acute or convalescent COVID-19. The CDR3 nucleotides are TGTGCCAGCAGCGTTGGAGGGGGCCGTGGCACAGATACGCAGTATTTT. The encoded protein is CASSVGGGRGTDTQYF.